Listed below are T cell receptor beta chains from one sample, sequenced in a study of blood T cells in healthy people across ages. MiXCR, run by TCRdb on the 5' RACE reads, gives a single entry per CDR3 protein. The repertoire has about 1.4 million distinct CDR3 sequences, around 59% of them found once; the top ten carry under 8.5%. Material for sequencing was blood. These receptor sequences come from a man aged 18 to 30 in good health. Each CDR3 is given with its conserved first and last residue. Each record gives: CDR3 DNA, CDR3 protein, clone size, D gene, J gene, V gene. The D gene is left open where the match is weak. Clone size is not always given. Where it is, it says once, few, many or a class for expanded clones.

cdr3_nt: TGTGCCAGCAGGGGAGGGAATACGGGAACTGAAGCTTTCTTT
cdr3_aa: CASRGGNTGTEAFF
clone_size: .
d_call: .
j_call: TRBJ1-1
v_call: TRBV6-2/TRBV6-3

cdr3_nt: TGTGCCAGCAGCTTAAGGATCCAGGGGAACACCGGGGAGCTGTTTTTT
cdr3_aa: CASSLRIQGNTGELFF
clone_size: .
d_call: .
j_call: TRBJ2-2
v_call: TRBV7-2

cdr3_nt: TGCGCCAGCAGCAGTCCCCCTACGCATGAGCAGTTCTTC
cdr3_aa: CASSSPPTHEQFF
clone_size: .
d_call: .
j_call: TRBJ2-1
v_call: TRBV5-1

cdr3_nt: TGTGCCAGCAGGCGGACAGGGGATGAGCAGTTCTTC
cdr3_aa: CASRRTGDEQFF
clone_size: .
d_call: TRBD1
j_call: TRBJ2-1
v_call: TRBV6-5

cdr3_nt: TGTGCCAGCAGCTCCAACGCTGGAGCCTATGGCTACACCTTC
cdr3_aa: CASSSNAGAYGYTF
clone_size: .
d_call: .
j_call: TRBJ1-2
v_call: TRBV7-6

cdr3_nt: TGTGCCAGCAGTGGGACAGGGGGTTTTCAGCCCCAGCATTTT
cdr3_aa: CASSGTGGFQPQHF
clone_size: .
d_call: TRBD1
j_call: TRBJ1-5
v_call: TRBV28

cdr3_nt: TGCAGCTCAGGTCGGGATAGCACCGGGGAGCTGTTTTTT
cdr3_aa: CSSGRDSTGELFF
clone_size: .
d_call: .
j_call: TRBJ2-2
v_call: TRBV29-1

cdr3_nt: TGCAGTGCTGGCCCAGGGGGTGGCAAAAACATTCAGTACTTC
cdr3_aa: CSAGPGGGKNIQYF
clone_size: .
d_call: TRBD1
j_call: TRBJ2-4
v_call: TRBV20-1

cdr3_nt: TGTGCCAGCAGTGATTTAGCGTCAGGGTATGAGCAGTTCTTC
cdr3_aa: CASSDLASGYEQFF
clone_size: .
d_call: .
j_call: TRBJ2-1
v_call: TRBV25-1

cdr3_nt: TGCAGTGCCACCCCCACACGCAATGAGCAGTTCTTC
cdr3_aa: CSATPTRNEQFF
clone_size: .
d_call: .
j_call: TRBJ2-1
v_call: TRBV20-1

cdr3_nt: TGTGCCAGCAGTTGCGGGGGGACTATGGAGACCCAGTACTTC
cdr3_aa: CASSCGGTMETQYF
clone_size: .
d_call: TRBD2
j_call: TRBJ2-5
v_call: TRBV27

cdr3_nt: TGCGCCAGCAGCTTGGGGTTGGTGAGTGAGACTGAAGCTTTCTTT
cdr3_aa: CASSLGLVSETEAFF
clone_size: .
d_call: .
j_call: TRBJ1-1
v_call: TRBV5-1

cdr3_nt: TGTGCCATCAGTGAGGGCCAGGGTCGAAATGAAAAACTGTTTTTT
cdr3_aa: CAISEGQGRNEKLFF
clone_size: .
d_call: .
j_call: TRBJ1-4
v_call: TRBV10-3

cdr3_nt: TGTGCCATCAGTGACGAAAGCGGGAGTGTGATGGAGACCCAGTACTTC
cdr3_aa: CAISDESGSVMETQYF
clone_size: .
d_call: TRBD2
j_call: TRBJ2-5
v_call: TRBV10-3

cdr3_nt: TGCAGTGCTAGAGATTCCCCGGAACAGGGGTCTGGCGAGCAGTACTTC
cdr3_aa: CSARDSPEQGSGEQYF
clone_size: .
d_call: TRBD1
j_call: TRBJ2-7
v_call: TRBV20-1

cdr3_nt: TGTGCCAGCAGTGAACACCTGAAGAATGAAAAACTGTTTTTT
cdr3_aa: CASSEHLKNEKLFF
clone_size: once
d_call: .
j_call: TRBJ1-4
v_call: TRBV25-1

cdr3_nt: TGTGCCACCAGCATCGGACAGGGGGCGCCTGAGCAGTTCTTC
cdr3_aa: CATSIGQGAPEQFF
clone_size: .
d_call: TRBD1
j_call: TRBJ2-1
v_call: TRBV15

cdr3_nt: TGTGCCAGCAGCTTAGGCCTCCGGCGCTCCTATAATTCACCCCTCCACTTT
cdr3_aa: CASSLGLRRSYNSPLHF
clone_size: .
d_call: .
j_call: TRBJ1-6
v_call: TRBV13

cdr3_nt: TGTGCCAGCAGTGCTGGAACTAGCGTAATAAGGTATGAGCAGTTCTTC
cdr3_aa: CASSAGTSVIRYEQFF
clone_size: .
d_call: TRBD2
j_call: TRBJ2-1
v_call: TRBV6-1

cdr3_nt: TGCAGCTACCGGGGCGGGAGCTCCTACAATGAGCAGTTCTTC
cdr3_aa: CSYRGGSSYNEQFF
clone_size: .
d_call: TRBD2
j_call: TRBJ2-1
v_call: TRBV20-1

cdr3_nt: TGTGCCCGCAGTTCACAGGGGGTTGATGGCTACACCTTC
cdr3_aa: CARSSQGVDGYTF
clone_size: once
d_call: TRBD1
j_call: TRBJ1-2
v_call: TRBV12-3/TRBV12-4

cdr3_nt: TGCGCCAGCAGCTTGGGACTAGCGGCACTGTACCAAGAGACCCAGTACTTC
cdr3_aa: CASSLGLAALYQETQYF
clone_size: few
d_call: TRBD2
j_call: TRBJ2-5
v_call: TRBV5-1

cdr3_nt: TGTGCCAGCAGTTTCACCGGGACAGGCGACTCCTACGAGCAGTACTTC
cdr3_aa: CASSFTGTGDSYEQYF
clone_size: .
d_call: TRBD1
j_call: TRBJ2-7
v_call: TRBV28

cdr3_nt: TGTGCCAGCAGCGAAAGTTCCACAGATACGCAGTATTTT
cdr3_aa: CASSESSTDTQYF
clone_size: .
d_call: .
j_call: TRBJ2-3
v_call: TRBV7-9

cdr3_nt: TGTGCCAGCAGCGACAGGGACAGGGTAGACTCCTACGAGCAGTACTTC
cdr3_aa: CASSDRDRVDSYEQYF
clone_size: .
d_call: TRBD1
j_call: TRBJ2-7
v_call: TRBV7-9

cdr3_nt: TGTGCCAGCAGCTGGACAGGGGTCAATGAGCAGTTCTTC
cdr3_aa: CASSWTGVNEQFF
clone_size: .
d_call: TRBD1
j_call: TRBJ2-1
v_call: TRBV5-6

cdr3_nt: TGCAGTGCTAGAGGGAGGGTTCGAGGCTACACCTTC
cdr3_aa: CSARGRVRGYTF
clone_size: .
d_call: .
j_call: TRBJ1-2
v_call: TRBV20-1

cdr3_nt: TGTGCCAGCAGTGAAGCCCGGTACCAAGAGACCCAGTACTTC
cdr3_aa: CASSEARYQETQYF
clone_size: .
d_call: .
j_call: TRBJ2-5
v_call: TRBV2

cdr3_nt: TGCGCCAGCAGGGGTGGTGGGCTCCCTCTTCACAATGAGCAGTTCTTC
cdr3_aa: CASRGGGLPLHNEQFF
clone_size: .
d_call: .
j_call: TRBJ2-1
v_call: TRBV4-1

cdr3_nt: TGTGCCAGCAGCCAGGGGGTTTCTTATGGCTACACCTTC
cdr3_aa: CASSQGVSYGYTF
clone_size: few
d_call: .
j_call: TRBJ1-2
v_call: TRBV4-2

cdr3_nt: TGCGCCAGCAGCCTAAGACTAGCGGAACTCACAGATACGCAGTATTTT
cdr3_aa: CASSLRLAELTDTQYF
clone_size: few
d_call: TRBD2
j_call: TRBJ2-3
v_call: TRBV4-1

cdr3_nt: TGCAGTGCTAAGGACAGTTCAGGCACTGAAGCTTTCTTT
cdr3_aa: CSAKDSSGTEAFF
clone_size: many
d_call: .
j_call: TRBJ1-1
v_call: TRBV20-1

cdr3_nt: TGCAGCGCTCTAGACAGGGGGCGCGGGGAGACCCAGTACTTC
cdr3_aa: CSALDRGRGETQYF
clone_size: few
d_call: TRBD1
j_call: TRBJ2-5
v_call: TRBV29-1

cdr3_nt: TGTGCCAGCAGCCATGTGACAGGAGGCAATGAAAAACTGTTTTTT
cdr3_aa: CASSHVTGGNEKLFF
clone_size: few
d_call: .
j_call: TRBJ1-4
v_call: TRBV14

cdr3_nt: TGTGCCAGCAGGCCGACAGGGAACTATAATTCACCCCTCCACTTT
cdr3_aa: CASRPTGNYNSPLHF
clone_size: .
d_call: TRBD1
j_call: TRBJ1-6
v_call: TRBV6-6

cdr3_nt: TGTGCCACCCGTCGTAGGGACAGGGGGCATGTCCACTACGAGCAGTACTTC
cdr3_aa: CATRRRDRGHVHYEQYF
clone_size: .
d_call: TRBD1
j_call: TRBJ2-7
v_call: TRBV10-3

cdr3_nt: TGTGCCACCAGCAGGGGGACAGATTTCTACAATGAGCAGTTCTTC
cdr3_aa: CATSRGTDFYNEQFF
clone_size: .
d_call: TRBD1
j_call: TRBJ2-1
v_call: TRBV15

cdr3_nt: TGTGCCAGCAGTTTAATAGTCCCCTACGAGCAGTACTTC
cdr3_aa: CASSLIVPYEQYF
clone_size: .
d_call: .
j_call: TRBJ2-7
v_call: TRBV12-3/TRBV12-4

cdr3_nt: TGCAGCGTTGAAGAAGGACAGGGGGGAGATACGCAGTATTTT
cdr3_aa: CSVEEGQGGDTQYF
clone_size: .
d_call: TRBD1
j_call: TRBJ2-3
v_call: TRBV29-1

cdr3_nt: TGCAGTGCTAGAGGGCAGAGGTCTAGCAACCACAATGAGCAGTACTTC
cdr3_aa: CSARGQRSSNHNEQYF
clone_size: .
d_call: .
j_call: TRBJ2-7
v_call: TRBV20-1

cdr3_nt: TGTGCCAGCAGCGAGGCTGGAGGGACCCGGACTGAAGCTTTCTTT
cdr3_aa: CASSEAGGTRTEAFF
clone_size: .
d_call: .
j_call: TRBJ1-1
v_call: TRBV6-1

cdr3_nt: TGTGCCAGCAGTTACAACACTGCCGTCTACGAGCAGTACTTC
cdr3_aa: CASSYNTAVYEQYF
clone_size: .
d_call: .
j_call: TRBJ2-7
v_call: TRBV6-2/TRBV6-3

cdr3_nt: TGTGTCTGGAGTGCAGGGAGGGGGGCCAAAAACATTCAGTACTTC
cdr3_aa: CVWSAGRGAKNIQYF
clone_size: .
d_call: .
j_call: TRBJ2-4
v_call: TRBV30

cdr3_nt: TGCAGCCCCCCCGCGGAGTCGGGCTACGAGCAGTACTTC
cdr3_aa: CSPPAESGYEQYF
clone_size: .
d_call: .
j_call: TRBJ2-7
v_call: TRBV20-1